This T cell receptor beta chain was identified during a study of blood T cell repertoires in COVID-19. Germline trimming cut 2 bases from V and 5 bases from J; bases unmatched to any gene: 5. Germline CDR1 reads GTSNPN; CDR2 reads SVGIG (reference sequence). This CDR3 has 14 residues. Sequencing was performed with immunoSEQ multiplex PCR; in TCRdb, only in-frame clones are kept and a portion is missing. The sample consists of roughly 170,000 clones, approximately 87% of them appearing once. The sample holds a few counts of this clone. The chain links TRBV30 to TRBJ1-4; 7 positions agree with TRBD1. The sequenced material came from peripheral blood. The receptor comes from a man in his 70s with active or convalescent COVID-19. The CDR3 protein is CAWSWDSRNEKLFF. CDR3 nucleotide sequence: TGTGCCTGGAGTTGGGACAGTAGGAATGAAAAACTGTTTTTT.